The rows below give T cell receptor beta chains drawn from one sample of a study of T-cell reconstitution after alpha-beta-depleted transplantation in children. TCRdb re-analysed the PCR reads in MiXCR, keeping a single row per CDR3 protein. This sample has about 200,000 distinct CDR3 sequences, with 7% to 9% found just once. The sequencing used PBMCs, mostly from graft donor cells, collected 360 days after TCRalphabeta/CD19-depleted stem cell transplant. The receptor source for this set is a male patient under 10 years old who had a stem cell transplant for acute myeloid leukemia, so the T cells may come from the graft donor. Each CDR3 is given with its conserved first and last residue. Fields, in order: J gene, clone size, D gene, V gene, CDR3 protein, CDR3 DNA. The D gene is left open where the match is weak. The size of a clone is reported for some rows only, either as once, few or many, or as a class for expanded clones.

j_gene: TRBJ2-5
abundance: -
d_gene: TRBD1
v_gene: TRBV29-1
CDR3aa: CSVVRDRGWGETQYF
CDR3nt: TGCAGCGTTGTAAGGGACAGGGGATGGGGGGAGACCCAGTACTTC

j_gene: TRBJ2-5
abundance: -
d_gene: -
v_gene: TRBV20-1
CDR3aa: CSAGPQPAETQYF
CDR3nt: TGCAGTGCTGGACCCCAGCCTGCAGAGACCCAGTACTTC

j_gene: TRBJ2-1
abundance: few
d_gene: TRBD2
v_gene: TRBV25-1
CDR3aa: CASSRTSLGQFF
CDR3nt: TGTGCCAGCAGCAGGACTAGTTTGGGCCAGTTCTTC

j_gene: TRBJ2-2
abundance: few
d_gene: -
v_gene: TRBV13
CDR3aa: CASTPFRGEVTGELFF
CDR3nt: TGTGCCAGCACCCCGTTCAGGGGTGAGGTCACCGGGGAGCTGTTTTTT

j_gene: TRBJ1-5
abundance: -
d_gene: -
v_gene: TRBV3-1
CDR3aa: CASSQWAGSNQPQHF
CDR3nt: TGTGCCAGCAGCCAATGGGCCGGTAGCAATCAGCCCCAGCATTTT

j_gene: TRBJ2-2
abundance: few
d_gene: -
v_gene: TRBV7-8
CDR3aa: CASRKLAGPLTGELFF
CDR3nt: TGTGCCAGCAGGAAACTTGCAGGGCCGTTAACCGGGGAGCTGTTTTTT

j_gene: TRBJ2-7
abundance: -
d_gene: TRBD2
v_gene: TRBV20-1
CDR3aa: CSARSGGRMISYEQYF
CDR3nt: TGCAGTGCTAGATCGGGCGGGAGAATGATTTCCTACGAGCAGTACTTC

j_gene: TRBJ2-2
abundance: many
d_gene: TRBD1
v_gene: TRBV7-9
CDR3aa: CASSLARTGYNTGELFF
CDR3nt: TGTGCCAGCAGCTTAGCGAGGACAGGTTACAACACCGGGGAGCTGTTTTTT

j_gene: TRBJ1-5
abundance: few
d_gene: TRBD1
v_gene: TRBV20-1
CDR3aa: CSAGRTGVGNQPQHF
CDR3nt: TGCAGTGCTGGACGGACAGGGGTGGGCAATCAGCCCCAGCATTTT

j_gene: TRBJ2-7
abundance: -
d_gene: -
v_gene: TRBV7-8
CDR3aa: CASSWGGQGVEQYF
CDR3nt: TGTGCCAGCAGCTGGGGGGGCCAGGGGGTCGAGCAGTACTTC

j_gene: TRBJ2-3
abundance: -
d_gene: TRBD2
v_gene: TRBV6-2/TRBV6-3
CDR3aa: CASFGLAGGNTDTQYF
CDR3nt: TGTGCCAGCTTCGGTCTAGCGGGAGGTAACACAGATACGCAGTATTTT

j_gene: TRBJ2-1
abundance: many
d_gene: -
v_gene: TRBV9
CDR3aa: CASSVRGGRYNEQFF
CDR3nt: TGTGCCAGCAGCGTAAGAGGGGGGAGATACAATGAGCAGTTCTTC

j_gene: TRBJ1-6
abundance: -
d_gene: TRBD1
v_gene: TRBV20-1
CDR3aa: CSARGPRRQGEMRTLHF
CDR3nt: TGCAGTGCTAGAGGTCCGAGAAGACAGGGGGAGATGAGAACCCTCCACTTT

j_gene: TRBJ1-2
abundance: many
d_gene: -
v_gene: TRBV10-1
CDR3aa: CASSEKADYGYTF
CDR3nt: TGCGCCAGCAGTGAGAAGGCCGACTATGGCTACACCTTC

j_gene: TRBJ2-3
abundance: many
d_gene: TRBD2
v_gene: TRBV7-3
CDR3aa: CASSLAGGTQYF
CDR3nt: TGTGCCAGCAGCCTGGCGGGAGGTACGCAGTATTTT